The clone carrying this TCR beta chain has just a few counts. Its cognate antigen is unknown. This CDR3 is 14 amino acids long. The V end lost 0 bases, the J end lost 1 base, and 9 bases lay between the germline ends. Germline V gene lookup returns CDR1 DFQATT and CDR2 SNEGSKA (reference sequence). These data are taken from a study of glioma-infiltrating T cells. As for the study in general: Glioma patients had dexamethasone for six or fewer days before surgery. Study results and limitations: Gliomas, especially low-grade, showed above-expected tissue-blood divergence; non-neoplastic patients showed below. CDR3 overlap between tissue and blood was very small.

The iRepertoire nested amplicon-rescue multiplex PCR amplified TCR alpha and beta CDR3s from RNA. For one-step reverse transcription and amplification, 100-400 ng of tissue mRNA or PBMC total RNA was used. TCRdb reprocessed the multiplex PCR reads via MiXCR and lists one record per CDR3 protein. Here the sample spans fewer than 500,000 distinct CDR3 sequences, less than 50% being singletons. The source is a human donor with low-grade glioma or glioblastoma, undergoing nonglioma brain surgery, or in good health (not recorded which). Sample: glioma tissue, nonneoplastic brain tissue, or PBMCs (not recorded which). V usage is TRBV20-1 and J usage is TRBJ1-1; D not certain. CDR3 bases: TGCAGTGCTAGAGATCGACGGCAGAACACTGAAGCTTTCTTT. Translated: CSARDRRQNTEAFF.